A single TCR beta chain is shown here with its context. The target antigen is unknown. Extraction of RNA preceded its reverse transcription into cDNA, which served as the sequencing template. The repertoire was sequenced with immunoSEQ multiplex PCR; TCRdb's copy has only in-frame clones and lacks some. The sample yields some 240,000 clones, roughly 56% seen once. The source of the sample is a study of CD8+ T cells in alopecia areata. In the study overall: Treated individuals took tofacitinib by mouth, 5 to 10 mg twice daily. General study findings and limits: Scalp and blood retained many expanded lesional clones during tofacitinib. Sequenced scalp T cells also include alphabeta T cells resident in normal skin. Relative to mice, TCR sharing across patients was less clear, a difference possibly HLA-related.

Stated treatment: oral pan-JAK inhibitor, 5-10 mg twice daily. Germline lookup yields CDR1 LGHNA and CDR2 YSLEER. The CDR3 runs 14 residues. The V end was cut by 0 bases, the J end by 6 bases, with 11 bases between. Material: CD4+ T cells sorted from blood, obtained at week 4, from a patient treated with tofacitinib. This sequence originates from a human donor with alopecia areata. The chain couples TRBV4-3 to TRBJ1-2, with D perhaps matching TRBD1 (5 bases). The CDR3 protein is CASSQEGWGDGYTF. The DNA for the CDR3 is TGCGCCAGCAGCCAAGAGGGTTGGGGGGATGGCTACACCTTC.